Shown below are 7 T cell receptor beta chains from a single sample sequenced in a study of PD-L1 blockade in urothelial cancer. Assay used: immunoSEQ multiplex PCR; TCRdb lists only in-frame clones, some missing. The data show about 42,000 clones, roughly 86% seen once. Material: PBMCs, obtained around atezolizumab (anti-PD-L1) treatment. All receptors derive from a man aged 70-80 years with urothelial cancer.

This chain uses TRBV9 with TRBJ2-1, with 7 bases matching TRBD2. V lost 0 bases to trimming and J lost 3 bases; unmatched junction nucleotides: 3. CDR1 and CDR2 from the germline V gene are SGDLS and YYNGEE. This CDR3 has 15 amino acids. The CDR3 nucleotides are TGTGCCAGCAGCGTAGTTGGGGGGGACTACAATGAGCAGTTCTTC. It is translated as CASSVVGGDYNEQFF.

This clone was found once. The gene calls are TRBV6-5 and TRBJ2-1; no clear D. The germline V gene has CDR1 MNHEY and CDR2 SVGAGI. The CDR3 totals 15 residues. The V end was cut by 2 bases, the J end by 0 bases, with 8 bases between. The CDR3 region has the DNA TGTGCCAGCAGTTACCAGATTGCCTCCTACAATGAGCAGTTCTTC. Its translation: CASSYQIASYNEQFF.

The chain carries TRBV6-1 and TRBJ1-2; 9 bases are a match to TRBD1. Germline trimming cut 2 bases from V and 5 bases from J; bases unmatched to any gene: 6. Germline V gene sequence: CDR1 MNHNS, CDR2 SASEGT. The CDR3 has 15 amino acids. In DNA, the CDR3 is TGTGCCAGCAGTGAATTGGCGGGGACAGGGTATGGCTACACCTTC. This codes for CASSELAGTGYGYTF.

The V gene is TRBV5-1, the J gene TRBJ2-5, with D possibly being TRBD1 (6 bases). This CDR3 has 15 amino acids. The V and J ends lost 3 bases and 5 bases respectively, with 17 bases between them. The germline V gene encodes CDR1 SGHRS and CDR2 YFSETQ. Written as DNA, the CDR3 is TGCGCCAGCAGCTCAACCCAGGGGCCCGGGGAGACCCAGTACTTC. Protein: CASSSTQGPGETQYF.

The rearrangement links TRBV4-2 to TRBJ2-2; D possibly corresponds to TRBD2 (6 bases). Germline loops: CDR1 LGHNA, CDR2 YNFKEQ. This CDR3 comprises 15 residues. V was trimmed by 1 base and J by 0 bases, leaving 6 bases between them. CDR3 nucleotides: TGTGCCAGCAGCCAAGCGGGAGCGAACACCGGGGAGCTGTTTTTT. As protein: CASSQAGANTGELFF.

The V gene is TRBV5-6, the J gene TRBJ2-1; 10 bases are shared with TRBD2. The CDR3 extends over 14 amino acids. Germline CDR1 reads SGHDT; CDR2 reads YYEEEE. Losses at the gene ends were 0 bases for V and 7 bases for J; bases not matched to a gene: 1. CDR3 protein: CASSLGAGGNEQFF. In DNA form, the CDR3 reads TGTGCCAGCAGCTTGGGAGCGGGAGGGAATGAGCAGTTCTTC.

The CDR3 DNA reads TGTGCCAGCAGCAAGGGACTAGCGGGATGGAATGAGCAGTTCTTC. Its protein product is CASSKGLAGWNEQFF. V gene TRBV7-9 combines with J gene TRBJ2-1, with 13 bases aligning to TRBD2. V lost 5 bases and J lost 7; bases outside the gene matches: 5. CDR1 is SEHNR and CDR2 is FQNEAQ in the germline V gene (reference sequence). The CDR3 loop spans 15 amino acids. The whole variable domain, filled in from reference TRBV7-9 and TRBJ2-1, reads DTGVSQNPRHKITKRGQNVTFRCDPISEHNRLYWYRQTLGQGPEFLTYFQNEAQLEKSRLLSDRFSAERPKGSFSTLEIQRTEQGDSAMYLCASSKGLAGWNEQFFGPGTRLTVL.